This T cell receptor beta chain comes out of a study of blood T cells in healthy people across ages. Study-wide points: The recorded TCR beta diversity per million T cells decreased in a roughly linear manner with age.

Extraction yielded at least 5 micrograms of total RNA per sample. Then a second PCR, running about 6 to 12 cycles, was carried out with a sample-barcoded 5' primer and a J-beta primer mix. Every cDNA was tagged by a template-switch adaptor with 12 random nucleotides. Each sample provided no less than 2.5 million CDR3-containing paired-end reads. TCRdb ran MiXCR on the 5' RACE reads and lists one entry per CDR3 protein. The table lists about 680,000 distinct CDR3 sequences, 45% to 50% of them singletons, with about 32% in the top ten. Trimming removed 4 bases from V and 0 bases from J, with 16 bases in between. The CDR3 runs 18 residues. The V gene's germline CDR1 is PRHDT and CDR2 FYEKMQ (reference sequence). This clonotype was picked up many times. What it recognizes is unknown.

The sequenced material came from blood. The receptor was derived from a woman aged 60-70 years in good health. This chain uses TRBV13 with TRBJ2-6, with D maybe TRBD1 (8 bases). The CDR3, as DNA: TGTGCCAGCAGCTCGTACAGGGGGGGTACCTCTGGGGCCAACGTCCTGACTTTC. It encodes CASSSYRGGTSGANVLTF.